These 28 T cell receptor beta chains originate from one sample sequenced in a study of regulatory T cells in long-lasting Graves disease. This sample's time point: newly diagnosed GD, antithyroid drugs for less than 3 months. From RNA extracted from PBMCs, the TCR library was made. Library construction for TCR beta used iRepertoire HTBI primers and Arm-PCR of CDR3 regions. TCRdb re-called the multiplex PCR reads through MiXCR, storing one row per CDR3 protein. Seen here are roughly 560,000 distinct CDR3 sequences, more than 15% observed once, and the top ten hold 20% to 30%. These data were also reused for a study on T cells in Graves' hyperthyroidism and ophthalmopathy.

The sequencing used peripheral blood mononuclear cells (PBMCs), collected at new diagnosis, from a patient treated with antithyroid drugs. These receptors all stem from a woman in her forties or fifties with Graves disease.

This clonotype came up many times. The chain is built from TRBV12-5 and TRBJ1-4, with 7 nucleotides matching TRBD1. CDR1 LGHNT and CDR2 FRNRAP come from the germline V gene. The V gene end was trimmed by 6 bases and the J gene end by 0 bases; junction bases not matched to a gene: 10. CDR3 length equals 17 residues. The CDR3 DNA reads as TGTGCTAGTGGCCTAGGGACAGACTCCTCAACTAATGAAAAACTGTTTTTT. As protein: CASGLGTDSSTNEKLFF.

This chain joins TRBV30 and TRBJ2-7; D not certain. The germline gives CDR1 GTSNPN, CDR2 SVGIG (reference sequence). CDR3 length: 10 amino acids. V gave up 5 bases and J gave up 4 bases, with 6 bases separating them. The DNA for the CDR3 is TGTGCCTGGGGGTCTTACGAGCAGTACTTC. Translating gives CAWGSYEQYF.

This clonotype was observed a few times. The chain recombines TRBV2 with TRBJ2-7; 7 bases match TRBD1. Germline loops: CDR1 SNHLY, CDR2 FYNNEI. V was clipped by 2 bases and J by 3 bases; unmatched bases: 4. This CDR3 is built from 14 residues. Here the CDR3 DNA reads TGTGCCAGCAGTGAAAGCGACAGGGTCTACGAGCAGTACTTC. This gives the protein CASSESDRVYEQYF. Filled out from reference TRBV2 and TRBJ2-7, the complete variable domain reads EPEVTQTPSHQVTQMGQEVILRCVPISNHLYFYWYRQILGQKVEFLVSFYNNEISEKSEIFDDQFSVERPDGSNFTLKIRSTKLEDSAMYFCASSESDRVYEQYFGPGTRLTVT.

This clonotype was observed many times. J is TRBJ2-1 and V is TRBV2, with D unclear. The V gene lost 0 bases and the J gene lost 8 bases, with 11 bases spanning the gap. The germline gives CDR1 SNHLY, CDR2 FYNNEI. This CDR3 contains 14 residues. CDR3 sequence: CASSEALGSDEQFF. The CDR3 DNA follows: TGTGCCAGCAGTGAAGCGCTGGGCTCGGATGAGCAGTTCTTC.

This clonotype was detected a few times. This chain links TRBV10-1 with TRBJ2-7; TRBD2 aligns across 13 bases. J lost 8 bases, V lost 5 bases, and 9 bases had no gene match. There are 15 residues in the CDR3. Germline V gene lookup returns CDR1 WNHNN and CDR2 SYGVQD (reference sequence). CDR3 sequence (DNA): TGCGCCAGCAGTTCGACCGGGACTAGCGGGGAAAAGCAGTACTTC. Translating it yields CASSSTGTSGEKQYF.

This clonotype was seen ten or more times. DNA of the CDR3: TGTGCCTGGATAACCGGGGGGGCACATGAGCAGTTCTTC. It yields the protein CAWITGGAHEQFF. The gene calls are TRBV30 and TRBJ2-1; 8 bases match TRBD2. Germline loops: CDR1 GTSNPN, CDR2 SVGIG (reference sequence). The V segment lost 4 bases and the J segment 8 bases; nucleotides outside the gene matches: 7. The CDR3 contains 13 residues.

This clonotype has at least ten counts. This chain joins TRBV12-5 and TRBJ2-2, with TRBD1 matching over 7 bases. The CDR3 has 15 residues. The V segment lost 1 base and the J segment 3 bases; nucleotides outside the gene matches: 2. Germline V gives CDR1 LGHNT, CDR2 FRNRAP. The CDR3 loop is CASGLGQGDTGELFF. The CDR3 DNA reads as TGTGCTAGTGGTTTGGGACAGGGAGACACCGGGGAGCTGTTTTTT.

This clonotype was observed a handful of times. The V and J genes are TRBV19 and TRBJ2-2, with TRBD1 matching 7 bases. V lost 6 bases, J lost 1 base, and 5 bases stayed unmatched. This CDR3 is built from 15 residues. Per germline, CDR1 LNHDA and CDR2 SQIVND (reference sequence). CDR3 sequence (DNA): TGTGCCAGTAGACCGAGACAGGGGAACACCGGGGAGCTGTTTTTT. This encodes CASRPRQGNTGELFF.

This clonotype has a handful of counts. CDR3 nucleotide sequence: TGTGCCAGTAGTATCCTAGCGGGGGGGCTTGGCGATGAGCAGTTCTTC. Protein sequence: CASSILAGGLGDEQFF. The chain joins TRBV19 to TRBJ2-1; TRBD2 matches 12 bases. The germline CDR1 and CDR2 sequences are LNHDA and SQIVND (reference sequence). J lost 8 bases, V lost 3 bases, and 8 bases had no gene match. The CDR3 is made up of 16 amino acids.

This clonotype was picked up many times. The CDR3 region is CASRPGQGVYNEQFF. The CDR3 DNA sequence: TGTGCCAGCCGCCCTGGACAGGGGGTCTACAATGAGCAGTTCTTC. The chain has TRBV11-2 and TRBJ2-1; TRBD1 matches 10 bases. The CDR3 runs to 15 residues. J gave up 3 bases and V 8 bases, and 7 bases lay outside the gene matches. Germline-derived CDR1 and CDR2 are SGHAT and FQNNGV.

This chain links TRBV6-1 with TRBJ1-2; weak D call: TRBD1 (6 bases). The germline V gene has CDR1 MNHNS and CDR2 SASEGT. This CDR3 is built from 13 residues. V was shortened by 7 bases and J by 4 bases, with 13 bases between the two germline ends. CDR3 residues: CASTKGGGYGYTF. The CDR3 DNA is TGTGCCAGCACCAAGGGGGGGGGCTATGGCTACACCTTC.

This chain uses TRBV15 with TRBJ2-7, with D possibly being TRBD1 (6 bases). Trimming removed 3 bases from V and 6 bases from J, with 12 bases in between. The germline gives CDR1 LNHNV, CDR2 YYDKDF (reference sequence). This CDR3 region has 13 residues. This CDR3 is CATSRRGMGEQYF. CDR3 nucleotides: TGTGCCACCAGCAGGAGGGGGATGGGCGAGCAGTACTTC.

This clonotype was detected ten times or more. Since a much larger clone is just one base distant, this may be a read error. The genes are TRBV10-3 and TRBJ1-1; TRBD1 matches 7 bases. The CDR3 is 13 amino acids. Germline V CDR1 and CDR2: ENHRY, SYGVKD. The trim removed 4 bases at V and 1 base at J, leaving 0 bases unmatched. The CDR3 nucleotides read TGTGCCATCAGTGGGGACAGGAACACTGAAGCTTTCTTT. Translating gives CAISGDRNTEAFF.

The sample holds many counts of this clonotype. The genes are TRBV12-3 or TRBV12-4 and TRBJ1-4; no reliable D call. Trimming shortened V by 4 bases and J by 9 bases, and 15 bases separated the two germline ends. This CDR3 is built from 14 residues. The CDR3 region is CASSSRSLPQKLFF. The CDR3 DNA follows: TGTGCCAGCAGTTCAAGGAGCCTTCCCCAAAAACTGTTTTTT.

The chain is built from TRBV12-3 or TRBV12-4 and TRBJ1-1, with 7 bases fitting TRBD1. The trim removed 6 bases at V and 1 base at J, leaving 8 bases unmatched. This CDR3 comprises 15 residues. CDR3 residues: CASSFRGISNTEAFF. CDR3 sequence (DNA): TGTGCCAGCAGCTTCAGGGGGATCTCGAACACTGAAGCTTTCTTT.

Many counts were recorded for this clonotype. The rearrangement links TRBV11-2 to TRBJ2-1; TRBD1 matches at 11 bases. Germline-derived CDR1 and CDR2 are SGHAT and FQNNGV. The CDR3 loop spans 16 amino acids. J lost 4 bases, V lost 1 base, and 3 bases had no gene match. In nucleotides, the CDR3 is TGTGCCAGCAGCTTAGCCGGGACAGGGGGTTACAATGAGCAGTTCTTC. Residues: CASSLAGTGGYNEQFF.

This clonotype was seen more than once but under ten times. CDR3 loop: CSARNRRNTIYF. CDR3 nucleotide sequence: TGCAGTGCTAGAAACAGAAGAAACACCATATATTTT. This sequence joins TRBV20-1 and TRBJ1-3, with D hard to call. Deletions cut 2 bases from V and 5 bases from J, with 7 bases between. CDR1 and CDR2 from the germline V gene are DFQATT and SNEGSKA (reference sequence). This CDR3 has 12 residues.

This clonotype was seen ten or more times. The chain has TRBV18 and TRBJ2-3; D possibly corresponds to TRBD2 (5 bases). CDR1 KGHSH and CDR2 LQKENI come from the germline V gene. Trimming pared 8 bases from V and 4 bases from J, leaving 10 bases between. This CDR3 is 12 amino acids long. CDR3 amino acids: CASSPGADTQYF. The CDR3 nucleotides are TGTGCCAGCAGCCCCGGGGCAGATACGCAGTATTTT.

This clonotype was seen only a few times. The J gene is TRBJ1-6, the V gene TRBV27; D not certain. The CDR3 runs to 15 residues. CDR1 MNHEY and CDR2 SMNVEV come from the germline V gene (reference sequence). V lost 7 bases and J 10 bases, leaving 20 bases between the germline ends. The CDR3 bases are TGTGCCAGCACTAATTGGGGTCGGGAGCGGTCACCCCTCCACTTT. This translates into CASTNWGRERSPLHF.

A note on this clonotype: Compared with germline, one end of the junction differs, possibly owing to a read error. The chain recombines TRBV6-5 with TRBJ1-1; D is uncertain. Germline CDR1 MNHEY, CDR2 SVGAGI. The CDR3 sequence is 13 residues long. This chain's CDR3 is CASNYKGVVEASF. CDR3 DNA sequence: TGTGCCAGCAATTACAAAGGCGTTGTTGAAGCTTCCTTT.

This clonotype was picked up a small number of times. J is TRBJ1-4 and V is TRBV7-9; D is ambiguous. The CDR3 is 13 amino acids. Germline CDR1 is SEHNR and CDR2 is FQNEAQ (reference sequence). Deletions cut 4 bases from V and 10 bases from J, with 13 bases between. CDR3 coding DNA: TGTGCCAGCAGCTCCCCCTCGGAGGGAAAACTGTTTTTT. Translating it yields CASSSPSEGKLFF.

This clonotype came up many times. The chain combines TRBV16 with TRBJ1-1; no clear D gene. This CDR3 spans 14 amino acids. V was cut by 2 bases and J by 5 bases, with 12 bases left in between. CDR1 and CDR2 (germline): KGHSY, FQNENV. The CDR3 is CASSQGSADTEAFF. CDR3 DNA: TGTGCCAGCAGCCAAGGCAGTGCGGATACTGAAGCTTTCTTT.

The chain employs TRBV6-5 and TRBJ1-1, with a tentative D call TRBD1 (5 bases). Per germline, CDR1 MNHEY and CDR2 SVGAGI. V was trimmed by 2 bases and J by 3 bases, leaving 10 bases between them. This CDR3 is 14 amino acids long. The CDR3: CASSYPRGDTEAFF. The DNA for the CDR3 is TGTGCCAGCAGTTACCCGCGGGGGGACACTGAAGCTTTCTTT.

This clonotype has only a few counts. The chain joins TRBV18 to TRBJ2-7; TRBD1 matches 7 bases. The CDR3 has 15 amino acids. The J segment lost 3 bases and the V segment lost 2 bases, leaving 7 bases of the junction unmatched. Germline V gene lookup returns CDR1 KGHSH and CDR2 LQKENI. The CDR3 DNA sequence: TGTGCCAGCTCACCAAGACAGGGACAGCTCTACGAGCAGTACTTC. Amino acids: CASSPRQGQLYEQYF.

The sample holds many counts of this clonotype. The CDR3 sequence: CSKMEGNIQYF. CDR3 DNA: TGCAGTAAAATGGAAGGGAACATTCAGTACTTC. The rearrangement uses TRBV20-1 and TRBJ2-4, with no clear D. Trimming took 8 bases from V and 7 from J, leaving 12 bases between them. The CDR3 contains 11 residues. The germline gives CDR1 DFQATT, CDR2 SNEGSKA (reference sequence).

This clonotype came up many times. This chain links TRBV2 with TRBJ2-7; 11 bases are a match to TRBD2. This CDR3 spans 17 amino acids. The V gene's germline CDR1 is SNHLY and CDR2 FYNNEI. The V and J ends lost 5 bases and 0 bases, in that order; junction bases with no gene match: 9. The CDR3 is CASSRPSGGSSSYEQYF. DNA of the CDR3: TGTGCCAGCAGTCGACCTAGCGGGGGGTCCAGCTCCTACGAGCAGTACTTC.

V and J are TRBV7-2 and TRBJ1-1; the match to TRBD1 covers 9 bases. CDR1 and CDR2 (germline): SGHTA, FQGNSA. CDR3 length: 16 residues. V lost 5 bases to trimming and J lost 5 bases; unmatched junction nucleotides: 12. CDR3 region: CASSPRTGASWTEAFF. CDR3 nucleotides: TGTGCCAGCAGCCCCCGGACAGGGGCGAGTTGGACTGAAGCTTTCTTT.

This clonotype has ten or more counts. V usage is TRBV18 and J usage is TRBJ2-1, with a tentative D call TRBD1 (6 bases). This CDR3 is 16 amino acids long. V lost 0 bases to trimming and J lost 1 base, with 10 bases between them. From germline, CDR1 is KGHSH and CDR2 LQKENI. The CDR3 spells CASSPPGQKSYNEQFF. The CDR3 bases are TGTGCCAGCTCACCACCAGGACAGAAGTCCTACAATGAGCAGTTCTTC.